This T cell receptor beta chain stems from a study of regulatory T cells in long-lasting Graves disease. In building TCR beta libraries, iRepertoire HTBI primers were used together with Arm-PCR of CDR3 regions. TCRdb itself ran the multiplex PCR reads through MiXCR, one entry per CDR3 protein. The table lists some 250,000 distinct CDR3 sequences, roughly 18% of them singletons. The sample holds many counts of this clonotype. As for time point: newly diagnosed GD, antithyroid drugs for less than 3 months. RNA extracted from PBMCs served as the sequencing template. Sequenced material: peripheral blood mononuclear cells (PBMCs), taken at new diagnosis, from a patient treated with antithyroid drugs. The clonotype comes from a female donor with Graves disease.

The CDR3 DNA is TGTGCCAGCAGCCAATCGTGGGAGCTGTTTTTT. Translation gives CASSQSWELFF. The chain is built from TRBV3-1 and TRBJ2-2; D gene ambiguous. This CDR3 contains 11 residues. Trimming stripped 2 bases from V and 9 bases from J, with 4 bases between. Germline loops: CDR1 LGHDT, CDR2 YNNKEL (reference sequence).